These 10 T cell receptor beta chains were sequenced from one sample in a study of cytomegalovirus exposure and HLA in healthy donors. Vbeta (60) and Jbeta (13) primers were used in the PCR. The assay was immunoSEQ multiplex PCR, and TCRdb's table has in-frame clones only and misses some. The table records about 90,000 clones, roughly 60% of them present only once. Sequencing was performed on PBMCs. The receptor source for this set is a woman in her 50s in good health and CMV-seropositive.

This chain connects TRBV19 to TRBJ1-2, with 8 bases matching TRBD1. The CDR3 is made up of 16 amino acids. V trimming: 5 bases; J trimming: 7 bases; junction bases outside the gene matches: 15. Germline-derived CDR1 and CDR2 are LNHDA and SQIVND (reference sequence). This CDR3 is CASSPLGQAIGVGYTF. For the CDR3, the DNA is TGTGCCAGTAGTCCGCTGGGACAGGCCATCGGGGTTGGCTACACCTTC.

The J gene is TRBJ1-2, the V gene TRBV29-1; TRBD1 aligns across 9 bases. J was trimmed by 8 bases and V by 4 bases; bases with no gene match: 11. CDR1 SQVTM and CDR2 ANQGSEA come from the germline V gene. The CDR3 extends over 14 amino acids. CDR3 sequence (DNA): TGCAGCGTTGGGGTAAAGGGACAGGGCGACGGCTACACCTTC. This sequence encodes CSVGVKGQGDGYTF.

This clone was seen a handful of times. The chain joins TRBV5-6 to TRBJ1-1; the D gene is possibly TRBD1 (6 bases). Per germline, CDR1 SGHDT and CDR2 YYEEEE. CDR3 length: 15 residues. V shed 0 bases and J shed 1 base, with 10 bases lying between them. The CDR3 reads CASSLASRGNTEAFF. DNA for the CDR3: TGTGCCAGCAGCTTGGCGTCCAGGGGGAACACTGAAGCTTTCTTT.

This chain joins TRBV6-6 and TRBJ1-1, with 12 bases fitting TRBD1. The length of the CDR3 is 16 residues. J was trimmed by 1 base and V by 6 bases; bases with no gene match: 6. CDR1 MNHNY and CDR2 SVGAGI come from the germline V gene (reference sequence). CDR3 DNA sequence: TGTGCCAGCAGAACCGGGACAGGGGGCTGGAACACTGAAGCTTTCTTT. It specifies CASRTGTGGWNTEAFF.

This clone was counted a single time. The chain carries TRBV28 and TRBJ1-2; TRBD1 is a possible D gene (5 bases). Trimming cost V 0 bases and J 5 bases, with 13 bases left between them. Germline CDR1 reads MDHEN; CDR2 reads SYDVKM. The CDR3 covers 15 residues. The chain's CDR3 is CASSLWAGMSYGYTF. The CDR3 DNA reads TGTGCCAGCAGTTTATGGGCAGGGATGAGTTATGGCTACACCTTC.

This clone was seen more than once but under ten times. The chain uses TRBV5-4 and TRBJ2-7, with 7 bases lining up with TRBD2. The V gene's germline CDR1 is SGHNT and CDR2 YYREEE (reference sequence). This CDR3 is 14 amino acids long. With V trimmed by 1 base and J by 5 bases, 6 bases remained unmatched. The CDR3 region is CASSLSRGRDEQYF. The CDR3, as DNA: TGTGCCAGCAGCTTGAGCCGGGGGAGGGACGAGCAGTACTTC.

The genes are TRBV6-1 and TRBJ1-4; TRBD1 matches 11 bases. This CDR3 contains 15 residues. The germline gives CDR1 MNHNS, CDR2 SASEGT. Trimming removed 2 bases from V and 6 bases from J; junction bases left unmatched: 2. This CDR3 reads CASSESGQGDEKLFF. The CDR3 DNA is TGTGCCAGCAGTGAATCGGGACAGGGGGATGAAAAACTGTTTTTT.

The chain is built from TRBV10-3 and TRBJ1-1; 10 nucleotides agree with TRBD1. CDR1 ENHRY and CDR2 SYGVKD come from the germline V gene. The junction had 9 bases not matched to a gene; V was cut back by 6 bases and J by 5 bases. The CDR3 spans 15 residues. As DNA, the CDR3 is TGTGCCATCAGGAAGAGAGGGACAGGGGAGACTGAAGCTTTCTTT. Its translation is CAIRKRGTGETEAFF.

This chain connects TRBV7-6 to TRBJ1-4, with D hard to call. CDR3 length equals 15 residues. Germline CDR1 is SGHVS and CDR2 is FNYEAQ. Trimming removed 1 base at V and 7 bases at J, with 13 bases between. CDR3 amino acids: CASSLGSPRGEKLFF. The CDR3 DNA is TGTGCCAGCAGCTTAGGTTCCCCTCGGGGTGAAAAACTGTTTTTT.

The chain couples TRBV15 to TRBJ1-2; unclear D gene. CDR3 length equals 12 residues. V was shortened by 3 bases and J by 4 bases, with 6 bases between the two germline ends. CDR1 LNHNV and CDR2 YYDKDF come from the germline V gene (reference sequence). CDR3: CATSSGLYGYTF. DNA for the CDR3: TGTGCCACCAGCAGCGGTCTCTATGGCTACACCTTC.